One and the same sample provided the 3 T cell receptor beta chains below, sequenced in a study of regulatory T cells in long-lasting Graves disease. Time point reported: newly diagnosed GD, antithyroid drugs for less than 3 months. RNA extracted from PBMCs served as the sequencing template. CDR3-region Arm-PCR and iRepertoire HTBI primers produced the TCR beta libraries. In TCRdb, the multiplex PCR reads were re-called with MiXCR into one record per CDR3 protein. The profile shows more than 450,000 distinct CDR3 sequences, about 17% of them singletons. These records were also assigned to another study, of T cells in Graves' hyperthyroidism and ophthalmopathy.

The sequencing here drew on peripheral blood mononuclear cells (PBMCs), taken at new diagnosis, from a patient treated with antithyroid drugs. These receptors came from a man aged 40-55 years with Graves disease.

The chain is built from TRBV25-1 and TRBJ1-1, with D possibly matching TRBD1 (5 bases). Germline V lookup: CDR1 MGHDK, CDR2 SYGVNS. This CDR3 has 15 amino acids. Trimming removed 6 bases at V and 4 bases at J, with 18 bases between. The CDR3 bases are TGTGCCAGCAGGTTACGGGATTCAAGGGGCACTGAAGCTTTCTTT. Translation gives CASRLRDSRGTEAFF.

This clonotype appeared many times. The chain recombines TRBV29-1 with TRBJ2-7; the D gene is possibly TRBD1 (6 bases). V shed 6 bases and J shed 0 bases, with 18 bases lying between them. The germline CDR1 and CDR2 sequences are SQVTM and ANQGSEA. The CDR3 is 15 amino acids. CDR3 bases: TGCAGCGTAAAACAGGGTGTGGATCTCTCCTACGAGCAGTACTTC. It codes for CSVKQGVDLSYEQYF.

The V gene is TRBV18, the J gene TRBJ2-7; 10 nucleotides line up with TRBD2. The CDR3 has 15 amino acids. V gave up 5 bases and J gave up 5 bases; unmatched junction bases: 9. Germline CDR1 reads KGHSH; CDR2 reads LQKENI. CDR3 bases: TGTGCCAGCTCAGGACGGAGCGGGAGGGTCGACGAGCAGTACTTC. This encodes CASSGRSGRVDEQYF.